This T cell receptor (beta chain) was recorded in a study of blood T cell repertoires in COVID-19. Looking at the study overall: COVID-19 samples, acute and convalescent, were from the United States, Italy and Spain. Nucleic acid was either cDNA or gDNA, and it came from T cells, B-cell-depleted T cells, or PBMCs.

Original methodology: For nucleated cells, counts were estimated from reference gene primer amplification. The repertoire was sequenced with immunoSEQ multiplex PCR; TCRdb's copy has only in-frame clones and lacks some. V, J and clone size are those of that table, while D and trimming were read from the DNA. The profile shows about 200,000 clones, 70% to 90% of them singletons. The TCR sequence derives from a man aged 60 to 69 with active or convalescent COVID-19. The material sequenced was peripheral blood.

The CDR3 DNA reads TGTGCCAGCAGTCCCGGGGTTGGCCCCTACGAGCAGTACTTC. Amino acid sequence: CASSPGVGPYEQYF. The genes are TRBV6-5 and TRBJ2-7, with D possibly being TRBD2 (5 bases). The CDR3 length is 14 residues. Germline CDR1 reads MNHEY; CDR2 reads SVGAGI. V lost 5 bases to trimming and J lost 2 bases, with 13 bases between them.